Listed below are T cell receptor beta chains from one sample, sequenced in a study of T-cell memory formation after mild COVID-19. TCRdb reprocessed the 5' RACE reads via MiXCR and lists one record per CDR3 protein. The table lists 140,000 or so distinct CDR3 sequences, around 15% of them singletons. What was sequenced was PBMCs or a T cell subset sorted from them (not recorded which). The receptors shown here come from an adult woman who had mild COVID-19 (a few samples of this study predate the infection). Cell type and time point are not known. Both conserved end residues are part of each CDR3. Fields, in order: clone size, J gene, CDR3 length, V gene, D gene, CDR3 protein, CDR3 DNA. D genes are given only for firm matches. The size entry is marked missing in some rows and otherwise reads once, few, many or a size class.

many	TRBJ1-1	13	TRBV14	.	CASSQWGNTEAFF	TGTGCCAGCAGCCAGTGGGGGAACACTGAAGCTTTCTTT
few	TRBJ2-5	13	TRBV7-6	.	CASARTEKETQYF	TGTGCCAGCGCACGAACCGAAAAAGAGACCCAGTACTTC
.	TRBJ2-6	16	TRBV4-1	.	CASSQGSLAGANVLTF	TGCGCCAGCAGCCAAGGCTCCCTGGCTGGGGCCAACGTCCTGACTTTC
few	TRBJ2-7	15	TRBV6-5	.	CASSYSEAISYEQYF	TGTGCCAGCAGTTACTCGGAGGCAATCTCCTACGAGCAGTACTTC
few	TRBJ2-7	15	TRBV5-1	TRBD1	CASSFEAGGSYEQYF	TGCGCCAGCAGCTTCGAGGCAGGGGGCTCCTACGAGCAGTACTTC
few	TRBJ2-7	14	TRBV12-3/TRBV12-4	TRBD2	CASNPAGGDYEQYF	TGTGCCAGCAACCCGGCGGGGGGCGACTACGAGCAGTACTTC
.	TRBJ2-5	13	TRBV20-1	.	CSASLGRQETQYF	TGCAGTGCTAGTCTCGGGAGACAAGAGACCCAGTACTTC
few	TRBJ2-5	14	TRBV3-1	.	CASSQGRLQETQYF	TGTGCCAGCAGCCAAGGGCGGCTCCAAGAGACCCAGTACTTC
.	TRBJ2-1	13	TRBV11-1	TRBD1	CASSPGTAVEQFF	TGTGCCAGCAGCCCCGGGACAGCGGTTGAGCAGTTCTTC
.	TRBJ2-7	14	TRBV4-1	.	CASSQAITGYEQYF	TGCGCCAGCAGCCAAGCAATTACAGGCTACGAGCAGTACTTC
few	TRBJ2-3	14	TRBV11-2	.	CASSRGFATDTQYF	TGTGCCAGCAGCCGTGGATTCGCCACGGATACGCAGTATTTT
.	TRBJ1-5	17	TRBV21-1	.	CASSKAGGGGSNQPQHF	TGTGCCAGCAGCAAAGCAGGGGGCGGTGGTAGCAATCAGCCCCAGCATTTT
.	TRBJ1-1	15	TRBV29-1	TRBD1	CSVDPPGQGGAEAFF	TGCAGCGTCGACCCCCCGGGACAGGGAGGTGCTGAAGCTTTCTTT
.	TRBJ1-2	15	TRBV5-4	.	CASSFPGQMINGYTF	TGTGCCAGCAGCTTCCCTGGACAAATGATTAACGGCTACACCTTC
few	TRBJ1-2	13	TRBV7-9	.	CASSLSGEGGYTF	TGTGCCAGCAGCTTATCAGGGGAGGGCGGCTACACCTTC